The 8 T cell receptor beta chains below come from one sample, sequenced in a study of T cells after yellow fever vaccination. One entry per CDR3 protein, called by TCRdb with MiXCR from the 5' RACE reads. The sample lists fewer than 100,000 distinct CDR3 sequences, 5.8% occurring once. The material was CD8+ T cells sorted from PBMCs, obtained 10 days after the yellow fever booster vaccination. Source of these receptors: a man aged 18 to 35 who received the YFV17D yellow fever vaccine.

This clonotype was detected ten times or more. V is TRBV24-1 and J is TRBJ2-3; D is ambiguous. Germline V lookup: CDR1 KGHDR, CDR2 SFDVKD. The CDR3 is 11 amino acids. The V gene lost 7 bases and the J gene lost 6 bases, with 7 bases spanning the gap. The CDR3 is CATSLGDTQYF. The CDR3 DNA sequence: TGTGCCACCAGCCTGGGGGATACGCAGTATTTT.

In this sample, this clonotype turned up a few times. The rearrangement joins TRBV6-1 to TRBJ1-2; weak D call: TRBD1 (6 bases). Trimming stripped 6 bases from V and 5 bases from J, with 16 bases between. This CDR3 has 14 amino acids. Germline assignment: CDR1 MNHNS and CDR2 SASEGT. The CDR3 bases are TGTGCCAGCAGACAAACAGGGACCCGTTATGGCTACACCTTC. It specifies CASRQTGTRYGYTF.

J is TRBJ1-2 and V is TRBV19, with D unclear. V was shortened by 7 bases and J by 8 bases, with 17 bases between the two germline ends. Germline CDR1 reads LNHDA; CDR2 reads SQIVND (reference sequence). The CDR3 has 13 residues. The CDR3 nucleotides read TGTGCCAGTACCACAGTCCTCTTTAAGGGCTACACCTTC. Translating gives CASTTVLFKGYTF.

This clonotype was counted a few times. The chain combines TRBV4-3 with TRBJ2-2; TRBD1 agrees at 10 bases. V lost 2 bases, J lost 6 bases, and 6 bases stayed unmatched. CDR3 length equals 16 residues. Germline CDR1 and CDR2: LGHNA and YSLEER. CDR3 sequence (DNA): TGCGCCAGCAGCCAATGGCGACAGGGGGCGTCCGGGGAGCTGTTTTTT. It translates to CASSQWRQGASGELFF.

The rearrangement links TRBV10-3 to TRBJ2-2; the D gene is possibly TRBD1 (5 bases). Germline V gene lookup returns CDR1 ENHRY and CDR2 SYGVKD. V was shortened by 0 bases and J by 5 bases, with 7 bases between the two germline ends. This CDR3 is built from 14 residues. Written as DNA, the CDR3 is TGTGCCATCAGTGAGTCTGGGGCAACCGGGGAGCTGTTTTTT. This gives the protein CAISESGATGELFF.

This clonotype has a handful of counts. The chain couples TRBV14 to TRBJ2-2; D is uncertain. This CDR3 spans 15 amino acids. The germline gives CDR1 SGHDN, CDR2 FVKESK. V shed 1 base and J shed 8 bases, with 14 bases lying between them. This chain's CDR3 is CASSQGLGLSGELFF. The CDR3 DNA follows: TGTGCCAGCAGCCAAGGTCTAGGGTTGTCGGGGGAGCTGTTTTTT.

This clonotype was counted between two and nine times. The rearrangement uses TRBV19 and TRBJ1-5, with D perhaps matching TRBD1 (6 bases). Between the trimmed V and J ends, which lost 6 bases and 3 bases, there was a span of 12 bases. CDR1 LNHDA and CDR2 SQIVND come from the germline V gene (reference sequence). This CDR3 comprises 14 residues. The CDR3: CASSWTEYNQPQHF. The CDR3 region has the DNA TGTGCCAGTAGCTGGACAGAGTACAATCAGCCCCAGCATTTT.

This clonotype was seen only a few times. V gene TRBV7-2 combines with J gene TRBJ1-2; 7 bases map to TRBD1. Germline V CDR1 and CDR2: SGHTA, FQGNSA. This CDR3 has 15 amino acids. The V segment lost 6 bases and the J segment 0 bases; nucleotides outside the gene matches: 7. CDR3 DNA sequence: TGTGCCAGCAGGCCCCGCACAGGGGCTAACTATGGCTACACCTTC. Amino acids: CASRPRTGANYGYTF.